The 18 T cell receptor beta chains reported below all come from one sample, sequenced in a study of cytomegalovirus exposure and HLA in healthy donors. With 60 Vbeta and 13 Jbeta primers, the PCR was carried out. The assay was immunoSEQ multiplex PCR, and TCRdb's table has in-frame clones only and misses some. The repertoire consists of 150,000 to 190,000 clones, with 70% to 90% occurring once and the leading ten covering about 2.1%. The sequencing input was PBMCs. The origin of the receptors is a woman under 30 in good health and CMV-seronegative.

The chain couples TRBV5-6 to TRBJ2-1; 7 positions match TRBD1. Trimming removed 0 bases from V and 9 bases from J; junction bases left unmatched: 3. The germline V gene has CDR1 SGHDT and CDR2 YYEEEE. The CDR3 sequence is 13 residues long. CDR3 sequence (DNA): TGTGCCAGCAGCTTGGACAGGGACAGTGAGCAGTTCTTC. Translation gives CASSLDRDSEQFF.

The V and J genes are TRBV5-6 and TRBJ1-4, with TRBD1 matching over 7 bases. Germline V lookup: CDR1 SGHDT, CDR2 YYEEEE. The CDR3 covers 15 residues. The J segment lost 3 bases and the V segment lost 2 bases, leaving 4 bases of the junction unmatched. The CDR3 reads CASSFGTAANEKLFF. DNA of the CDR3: TGTGCCAGCAGCTTTGGGACAGCCGCTAATGAAAAACTGTTTTTT.

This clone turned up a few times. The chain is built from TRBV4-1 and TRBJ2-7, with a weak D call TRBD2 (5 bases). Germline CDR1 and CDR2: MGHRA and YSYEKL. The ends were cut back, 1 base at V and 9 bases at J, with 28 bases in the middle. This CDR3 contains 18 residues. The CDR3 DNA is TGCGCCAGCAGCCAAGGATACCTGCTCGTCTCTGGCGGGTTTGGGCAGTACTTC. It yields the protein CASSQGYLLVSGGFGQYF.

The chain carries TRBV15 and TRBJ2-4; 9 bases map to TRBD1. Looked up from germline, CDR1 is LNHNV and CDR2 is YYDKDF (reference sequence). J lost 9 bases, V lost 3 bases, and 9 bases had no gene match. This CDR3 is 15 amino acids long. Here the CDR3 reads CATSRDWDRDFIQYF. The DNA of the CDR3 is TGTGCCACCAGCAGGGATTGGGACAGGGATTTCATTCAGTACTTC.

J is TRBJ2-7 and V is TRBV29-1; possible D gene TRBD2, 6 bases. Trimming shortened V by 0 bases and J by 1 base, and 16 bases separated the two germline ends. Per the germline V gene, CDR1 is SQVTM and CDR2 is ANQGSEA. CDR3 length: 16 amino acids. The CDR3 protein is CSVEDGTSLGSYEQYF. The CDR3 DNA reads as TGCAGCGTTGAAGATGGAACTAGCTTAGGGTCCTACGAGCAGTACTTC.

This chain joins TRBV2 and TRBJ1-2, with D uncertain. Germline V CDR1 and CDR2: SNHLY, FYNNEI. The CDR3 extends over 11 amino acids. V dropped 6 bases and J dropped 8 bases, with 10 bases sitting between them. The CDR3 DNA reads TGTGCCAGCAGCGCTTCCCAGGGCTACACCTTC. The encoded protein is CASSASQGYTF.

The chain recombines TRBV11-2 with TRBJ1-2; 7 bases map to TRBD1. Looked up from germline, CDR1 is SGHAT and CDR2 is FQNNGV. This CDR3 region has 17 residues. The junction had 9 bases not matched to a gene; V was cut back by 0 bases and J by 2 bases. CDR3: CASSLDLQTGRNYGYTF. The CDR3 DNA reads TGTGCCAGCAGCTTAGATCTTCAGACAGGGAGAAACTATGGCTACACCTTC.

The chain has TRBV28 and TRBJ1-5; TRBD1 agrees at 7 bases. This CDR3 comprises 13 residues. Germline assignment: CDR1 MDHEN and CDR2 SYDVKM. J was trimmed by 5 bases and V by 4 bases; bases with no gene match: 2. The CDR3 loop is CASSSDRYQPQHF. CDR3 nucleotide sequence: TGTGCCAGCAGTTCGGACAGGTATCAGCCCCAGCATTTT.

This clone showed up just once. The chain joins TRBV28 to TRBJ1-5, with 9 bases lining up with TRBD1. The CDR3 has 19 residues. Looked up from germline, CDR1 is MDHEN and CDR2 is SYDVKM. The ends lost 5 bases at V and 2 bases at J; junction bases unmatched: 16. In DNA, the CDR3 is TGTGCCAGCAGTCCTAGGGGGGGACAGGGCCGTTTTGGCAATCAGCCCCAGCATTTT. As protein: CASSPRGGQGRFGNQPQHF.

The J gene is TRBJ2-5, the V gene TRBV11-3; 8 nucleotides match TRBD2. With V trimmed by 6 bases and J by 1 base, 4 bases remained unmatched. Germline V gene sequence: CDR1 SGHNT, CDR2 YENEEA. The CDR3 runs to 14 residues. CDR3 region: CASSPGTSQETQYF. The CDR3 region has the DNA TGTGCCAGCAGTCCCGGGACTAGCCAAGAGACCCAGTACTTC.

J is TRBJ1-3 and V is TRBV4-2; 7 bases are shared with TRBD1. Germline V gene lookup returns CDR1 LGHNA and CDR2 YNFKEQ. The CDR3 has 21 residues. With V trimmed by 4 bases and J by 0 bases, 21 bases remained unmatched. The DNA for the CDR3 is TGTGCCAGCAGCCTAGATGCCTCCCGGGTCAGGGGGACGAGCTCTGGAAACACCATATATTTT. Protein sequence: CASSLDASRVRGTSSGNTIYF.

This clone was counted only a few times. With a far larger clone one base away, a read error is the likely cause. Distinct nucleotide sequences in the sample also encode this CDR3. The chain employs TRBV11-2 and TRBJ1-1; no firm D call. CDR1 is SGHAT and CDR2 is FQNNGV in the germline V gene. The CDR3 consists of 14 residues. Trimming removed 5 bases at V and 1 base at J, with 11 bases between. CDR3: CASSLNPGNTEAFF. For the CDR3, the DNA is TGTGCCAGCAGCCTAAACCCCGGGAACACTGAAGCTTTCTTT.

The CDR3 spells CASSRREYRYEQYF. The DNA for the CDR3 is TGTGCCAGCAGCAGGAGGGAGTATAGGTACGAGCAGTACTTC. This chain uses TRBV7-9 with TRBJ2-7; possibly TRBD2 for D (6 bases). CDR3 length equals 14 residues. The germline V gene has CDR1 SEHNR and CDR2 FQNEAQ (reference sequence). V gave up 5 bases and J gave up 4 bases, with 15 bases separating them.

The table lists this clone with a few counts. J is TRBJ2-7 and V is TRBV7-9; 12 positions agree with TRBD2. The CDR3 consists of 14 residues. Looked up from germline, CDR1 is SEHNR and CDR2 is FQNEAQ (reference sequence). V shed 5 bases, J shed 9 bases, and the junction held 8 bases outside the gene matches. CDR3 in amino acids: CASSQTSGGTGQYF. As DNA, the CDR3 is TGTGCCAGCAGCCAGACTAGCGGGGGCACGGGGCAGTACTTC. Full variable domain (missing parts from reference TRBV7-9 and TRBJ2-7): DTGVSQNPRHKITKRGQNVTFRCDPISEHNRLYWYRQTLGQGPEFLTYFQNEAQLEKSRLLSDRFSAERPKGSFSTLEIQRTEQGDSAMYLCASSQTSGGTGQYFGPGTRLTVT.

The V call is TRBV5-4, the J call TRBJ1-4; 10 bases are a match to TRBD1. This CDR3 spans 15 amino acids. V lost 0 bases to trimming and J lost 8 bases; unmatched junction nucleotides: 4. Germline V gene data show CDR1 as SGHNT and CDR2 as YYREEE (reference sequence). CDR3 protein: CASSLGGTGAEKLFF. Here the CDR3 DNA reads TGTGCCAGCAGCTTGGGAGGGACAGGGGCGGAAAAACTGTTTTTT.

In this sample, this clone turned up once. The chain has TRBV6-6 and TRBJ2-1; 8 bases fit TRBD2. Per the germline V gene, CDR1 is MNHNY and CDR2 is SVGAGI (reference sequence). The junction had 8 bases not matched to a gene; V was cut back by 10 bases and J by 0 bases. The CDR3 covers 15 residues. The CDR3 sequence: CATVGGGSSYNEQFF. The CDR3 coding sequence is TGTGCCACCGTCGGGGGGGGCTCCTCCTACAATGAGCAGTTCTTC.

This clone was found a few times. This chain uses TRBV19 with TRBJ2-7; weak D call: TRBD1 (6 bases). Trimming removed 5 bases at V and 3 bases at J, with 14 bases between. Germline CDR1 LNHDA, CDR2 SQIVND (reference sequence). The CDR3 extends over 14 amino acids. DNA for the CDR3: TGTGCCAGTAGTGTAAGGACAGCGGACTACGAGCAGTACTTC. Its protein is CASSVRTADYEQYF.

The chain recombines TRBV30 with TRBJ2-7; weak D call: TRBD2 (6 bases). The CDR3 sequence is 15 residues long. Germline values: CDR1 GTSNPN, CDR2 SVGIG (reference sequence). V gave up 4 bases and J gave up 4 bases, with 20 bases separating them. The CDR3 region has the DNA TGTGCCTGGACAAACTCCGGGACTCCACCTTACGAGCAGTACTTC. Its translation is CAWTNSGTPPYEQYF.